This T cell receptor (beta chain) appears in the sequencing data of a study of T cells after yellow fever vaccination. Findings and caveats of the study: Overall, a small share of clonotypes was seen in both CD4 and CD8 compartments. Faster peaking, at day 5 versus 15, marked a secondary response that was weaker. Most primary-vaccination clones reappeared after the booster (about 97% CD4, about 87% CD8).

As to this clonotype: Its antigen is unidentified.

A universal primer site and UMIs were added as TCR cDNA was made by 5'RACE template switching. Each CDR3 protein is one row after TCRdb ran MiXCR on the 5' RACE reads. This sample has 400,000 to 650,000 distinct CDR3 sequences, with about a fifth found just once. The sample in question was PBMCs, obtained 21 days after the first yellow fever vaccination. The sequence derives from a young man who received the YFV17D yellow fever vaccine.

CDR3 DNA sequence: TGTGCCAGCAGCCGACTAGAACAAGAGACCCAGTACTTC. It is translated as CASSRLEQETQYF. The V gene is TRBV11-1, the J gene TRBJ2-5, with a weak D call TRBD2 (6 bases). Germline loops: CDR1 SGHAT, CDR2 FQDESV (reference sequence). Trimming pared 5 bases from V and 2 bases from J, leaving 9 bases between. This CDR3 is built from 13 residues. The variable domain in full, completed from reference TRBV11-1 and TRBJ2-5, reads EAEVAQSPRYKITEKSQAVAFWCDPISGHATLYWYRQILGQGPELLVQFQDESVVDDSQLPKDRFSAERLKGVDSTLKIQPAELGDSAMYLCASSRLEQETQYFGPGTRLLVL.